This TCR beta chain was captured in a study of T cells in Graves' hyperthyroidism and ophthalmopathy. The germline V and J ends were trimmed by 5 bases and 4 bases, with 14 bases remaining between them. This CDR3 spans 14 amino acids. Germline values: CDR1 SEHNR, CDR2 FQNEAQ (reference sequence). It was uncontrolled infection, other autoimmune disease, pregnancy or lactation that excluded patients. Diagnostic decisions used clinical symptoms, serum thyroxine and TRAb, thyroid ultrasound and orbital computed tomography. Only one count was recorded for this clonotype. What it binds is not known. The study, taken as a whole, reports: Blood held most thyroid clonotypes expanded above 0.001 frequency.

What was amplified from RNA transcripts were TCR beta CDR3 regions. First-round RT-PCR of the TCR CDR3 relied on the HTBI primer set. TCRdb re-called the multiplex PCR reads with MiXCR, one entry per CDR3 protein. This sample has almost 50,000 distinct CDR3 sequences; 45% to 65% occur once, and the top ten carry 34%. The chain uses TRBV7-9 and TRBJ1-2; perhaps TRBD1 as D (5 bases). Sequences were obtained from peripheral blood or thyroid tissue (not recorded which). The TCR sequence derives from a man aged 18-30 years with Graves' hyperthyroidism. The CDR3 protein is CASSPGRISYGYTF. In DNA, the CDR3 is TGTGCCAGCAGCCCGGGACGGATCAGCTATGGCTACACCTTC.